This TCR beta chain was observed in a study of control samples from healthy donors and cancer patients. Repertoires were generated with immunoSEQ multiplex PCR, while TCRdb's copy carries only in-frame clones and drops some. The sample lists about 180,000 clones; 90% were seen once. Per germline, CDR1 SGHDT and CDR2 YYEEEE. The CDR3 has 13 amino acids. V lost 6 bases and J lost 8; bases outside the gene matches: 8. This sequence joins TRBV5-6 and TRBJ2-1; TRBD2 aligns across 7 bases. This TCR was recovered from a woman between 45 and 60 years old in good health. Sequencing input: blood. CDR3 nucleotide sequence: TGTGCCAGCACCACTTCGGGGGGAGATGAGCAGTTCTTC. This codes for CASTTSGGDEQFF.